This entry concerns a single T cell receptor beta chain. Its antigen has not been determined. Base quality data are lacking; no much larger clone is found one base away. The immunoSEQ Assay, a bias-controlled multiplex PCR, was used to amplify TCRbeta CDR3 regions from genomic DNA. Per the authors' processing: The number of nucleated cells in each sample was estimated from the amplification of reference gene primers within the assay. Sequence reads were collapsed and filtered to measure the absolute abundance of every unique TCRbeta CDR3 rearrangement. For each sample, productive Simpson clonality was calculated as the square root of Simpson's diversity index over productive rearrangements. Not all clones reach the TCRdb copy of this immuneACCESS table, which keeps in-frame sequences only. Checked studies attribute under half of the gap to unresolved V genes and leave the rest unexplained. V, J and clone size reflect that table, while D and trimming were determined from the DNA. Across this sample there are around 76,000 clones, with 65% to 90% seen only once. In total, the top ten clones hold 5.5% to 8% of the sample.

This entry belongs to a study of blood T cell repertoires in COVID-19 (dated by TCRdb to about 2020). As for the study more broadly: Collaborator samples came from the United States, Italy and Spain and covered acute and convalescent phases of COVID-19. The material from the prospective study consisted of cDNA or gDNA derived from T cells, B-cell-depleted T cells, or PBMCs. Subjects who had been exposed to COVID-19, were actively infected with it, or had recovered from it provided the deeply sampled blood TCRbeta repertoires that made up the dataset. The repertoires were made available in a free public database intended to serve as a resource for research on the immune response to SARS-CoV-2. Samples came from the ongoing ImmuneRACE study (first 160 participants) plus 1,254 subjects from 6 global collaborators. Sample metadata almost always included a de-identified subject ID, COVID-19 status, age in years and sex. Where available, HLA class I and class II types were obtained from metadata supplied by the sample provider rather than from assay-based typing. The paper as a whole reports these results and caveats: The amount of clinical and demographic metadata varied by source and participant and was provided uncurated.

In Seattle, one collaborating source enrolled patients while the infection was active and tracked those patients longitudinally over the course of disease. Whole blood was collected in K2EDTA tubes by collaborating institutions according to the institutions' own protocols. For TCRbeta analysis, collaborators shipped samples in one of three forms: frozen whole blood, isolated PBMCs, or DNA extracted from either of those sample types. The sample taken for sequencing was peripheral blood. This clonotype originated in a man aged 30 to 39 with COVID-19, enrolled during active disease.

In nucleotide form, the sequence is TGTGCCAGCAGCCCGGGGACTAGTTTCTACGAGCAGTACTTC. It translates to CASSPGTSFYEQYF. The rearrangement combines TRBV5-8 with TRBJ2-7; 8 nucleotides in the junction match TRBD2. Trimming leaves V shorter by 4 bases and J shorter by 3 bases, with the junction holding 6 bases beyond the gene matches. The germline V gene yields SGHTS for CDR1 and YDEGEE for CDR2. The CDR3 holds 14 amino acids from the cysteine to the phenylalanine. The read is trimmed to its CDR3 DNA, 42 bases read in frame from base 1.